The rows below give T cell receptor beta chains drawn from one sample of a study of T cells in Graves' hyperthyroidism and ophthalmopathy. TCRdb ran MiXCR on the multiplex PCR reads and lists one entry per CDR3 protein. The data contain some 350,000 distinct CDR3 sequences, 15% to 17% of them seen just once; the ten biggest clones take up around a quarter. The material sequenced was blood. These receptor sequences come from a woman between 18 and 30 years old with Graves' hyperthyroidism that later progressed to Graves' ophthalmopathy. The CDR3 runs from the conserved cysteine through the conserved F or W. A D gene is named only where the DNA matches it firmly. A row's size may be missing; if present it is once, few, many or a size class.

TRBV28	TRBJ2-7	.	many	CASSLEDVPYEQYF	TGTGCCAGCAGCCTCGAGGACGTACCCTACGAGCAGTACTTC
TRBV12-3/TRBV12-4	TRBJ2-7	.	.	CASSFGESSYEQYF	TGTGCCAGCAGTTTTGGAGAGAGCTCCTACGAGCAGTACTTC
TRBV12-3/TRBV12-4	TRBJ2-7	.	many	CASSLGRATGQYF	TGTGCCAGCAGTTTGGGCAGAGCTACGGGGCAGTACTTC
TRBV7-9	TRBJ2-6	TRBD2	.	CASMASGLAEAGANVLTF	TGTGCCAGCATGGCGAGTGGCCTAGCGGAAGCTGGGGCCAACGTCCTGACTTTC
TRBV28	TRBJ1-5	TRBD1	many	CASNTGTGVQPQHF	TGTGCCAGCAATACCGGGACAGGGGTTCAGCCCCAGCATTTT
TRBV7-8	TRBJ2-7	TRBD1	.	CASSPRTTGGSYEQYF	TGTGCCAGCAGCCCTCGGACGACAGGGGGCTCCTACGAGCAGTACTTC
TRBV2	TRBJ2-6	.	many	CASSHSGGGSGANVLTF	TGTGCCAGCAGCCACTCAGGAGGGGGCTCTGGGGCCAACGTCCTGACTTTC
TRBV11-2	TRBJ2-5	.	many	CASSSLHYETQYF	TGTGCCAGCAGCTCGTTGCACTACGAGACCCAGTACTTC
TRBV6-6	TRBJ2-2	TRBD1	many	CASSYPPDRVNTGELFF	TGTGCCAGCAGTTACCCACCGGACAGGGTTAACACCGGGGAGCTGTTTTTT
TRBV11-2	TRBJ2-3	.	.	CASSPRGASTDTQYF	TGTGCCAGCAGCCCCCGGGGAGCTAGCACAGATACGCAGTATTTT
TRBV7-2	TRBJ2-7	TRBD1	many	CASSLALGQGTYEQYF	TGTGCCAGCAGCTTAGCGTTGGGACAGGGGACATACGAGCAGTACTTC
TRBV10-3	TRBJ2-3	TRBD2	many	CAISTLAGGGDTQYF	TGTGCCATCAGCACTCTAGCGGGAGGTGGGGATACGCAGTATTTT
TRBV15	TRBJ2-1	.	.	CATSHQTGKVVNEQFF	TGTGCCACCAGCCACCAGACGGGAAAGGTGGTTAATGAGCAGTTCTTC
TRBV7-8	TRBJ2-7	.	many	CASSQGAGWVYEQYF	TGTGCCAGCAGCCAAGGGGCGGGGTGGGTCTACGAGCAGTACTTC
TRBV5-1	TRBJ2-1	.	.	CASSGRTGPRQSGSPYNEQFF	TGCGCCAGCAGCGGGAGGACAGGCCCGAGACAGAGCGGGAGTCCTTACAATGAGCAGTTCTTC
TRBV20-1	TRBJ1-3	.	.	CSAVGASGNTIYF	TGCAGTGCTGTTGGGGCCTCTGGAAACACCATATATTTT
TRBV10-3	TRBJ2-1	TRBD2	.	CAISEGGGSSYNEQFF	TGTGCCATCAGTGAAGGCGGGGGGAGCTCCTACAATGAGCAGTTCTTC
TRBV7-9	TRBJ2-1	.	many	CASVAPGYNEQFF	TGTGCCAGCGTCGCGCCCGGCTACAATGAGCAGTTCTTC
TRBV5-5	TRBJ2-7	.	many	CASSLEGRLYEQYF	TGTGCCAGCAGCTTGGAAGGCAGGTTATACGAGCAGTACTTC
TRBV13	TRBJ2-7	TRBD2	few	CASSSNRLAGPSGEQYF	TGTGCCAGCAGCTCGAACCGACTAGCGGGCCCTTCCGGGGAGCAGTACTTC
TRBV7-2	TRBJ1-3	TRBD1	few	CASSLRQGAGNTIYF	TGTGCCAGCAGCCTCAGACAGGGGGCCGGAAACACCATATATTTT
TRBV6-2/TRBV6-3	TRBJ2-3	.	many	CASSYLVGGLQEDTQYF	TGTGCCAGCAGTTACTTAGTCGGAGGGCTTCAGGAAGATACGCAGTATTTT
TRBV28	TRBJ2-1	TRBD1	many	CASSLNLFHRGNRRRAYNEQFF	TGTGCCAGCAGTTTAAATTTATTCCACAGGGGGAATCGGCGGAGGGCTTACAATGAGCAGTTCTTC
TRBV24-1	TRBJ2-3	.	many	CATSDPTGRGDTQYF	TGTGCCACCAGTGATCCCACGGGCCGGGGAGATACGCAGTATTTT
TRBV27	TRBJ2-7	.	few	CANHYEQYF	TGTGCCAACCACTACGAGCAGTACTTC
TRBV9	TRBJ2-6	.	.	CASRGTGANVLTF	TGTGCCAGTAGGGGAACTGGGGCCAACGTCCTGACTTTC
TRBV7-2	TRBJ1-6	.	many	CASSLYGDTLHF	TGTGCCAGCAGCTTATATGGGGATACCCTCCACTTT
TRBV7-9	TRBJ1-2	.	few	CASNRGSGYGCTF	TGTGCCAGCAATCGGGGCTCGGGGTATGGCTGCACCTTC
TRBV6-1	TRBJ2-6	.	many	CASSEDSSGANVLTF	TGTGCCAGCAGTGAAGACAGCTCTGGGGCCAACGTCCTGACTTTC
TRBV20-1	TRBJ2-3	.	.	CSAPDGGRHTDTQYF	TGCAGTGCACCTGACGGGGGGCGACACACAGATACGCAGTATTTT
TRBV12-3/TRBV12-4	TRBJ1-5	.	many	CASSLWGGSNQPQHF	TGTGCCAGCAGTCTATGGGGGGGGAGCAATCAGCCCCAGCATTTT
TRBV24-1	TRBJ2-5	.	.	CATSDPRLKGPGETQYF	TGTGCCACCAGTGACCCCAGGCTGAAGGGACCGGGAGAGACCCAGTACTTC
TRBV5-1	TRBJ2-7	TRBD2	many	CASSLASSGNYEQYF	TGCGCCAGCAGCTTGGCTTCTAGCGGGAACTACGAGCAGTACTTC
TRBV12-3/TRBV12-4	TRBJ2-6	.	.	CASSLAPPTSSGANVLTF	TGTGCCAGCAGTTTAGCTCCTCCAACCTCGTCTGGGGCCAACGTCCTGACTTTC
TRBV25-1	TRBJ2-7	.	.	CASSDDRNSYEQYF	TGTGCCAGCAGTGACGACCGCAACTCCTACGAGCAGTACTTC
TRBV6-1	TRBJ1-2	.	many	CASSRGHRYGYTF	TGTGCCAGCAGTCGGGGACACCGCTATGGCTACACCTTC
TRBV7-3	TRBJ2-7	TRBD1	few	CADRGGRGYEQYF	TGTGCTGACAGGGGCGGTCGGGGGTACGAGCAGTACTTC
TRBV24-1	TRBJ1-2	TRBD1	.	CATSDFTGDGYTF	TGTGCCACCAGTGATTTTACAGGGGACGGCTACACCTTC